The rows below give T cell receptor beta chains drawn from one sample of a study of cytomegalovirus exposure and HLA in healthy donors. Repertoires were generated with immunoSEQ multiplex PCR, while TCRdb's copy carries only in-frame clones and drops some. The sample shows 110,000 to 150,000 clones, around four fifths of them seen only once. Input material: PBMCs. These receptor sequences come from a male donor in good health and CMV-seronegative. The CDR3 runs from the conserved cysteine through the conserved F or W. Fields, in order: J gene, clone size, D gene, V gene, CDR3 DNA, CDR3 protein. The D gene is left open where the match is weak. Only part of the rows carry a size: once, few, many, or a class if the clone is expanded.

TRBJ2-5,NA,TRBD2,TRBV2,TGTGCCAGCAGTGAAACTAGCGGGAGGGCCGTGGAGACCCAGTACTTC,CASSETSGRAVETQYF
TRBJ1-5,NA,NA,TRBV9,TGTGCCAGCAGCGGCGGGGCTAGCAATCAGCCCCAGCATTTT,CASSGGASNQPQHF
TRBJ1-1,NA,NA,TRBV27,TGTGCCAGCAGTTTGGGACACCAGAACACTGAAGCTTTCTTT,CASSLGHQNTEAFF
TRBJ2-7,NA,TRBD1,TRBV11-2,TGTGCCAGCAGCTTGGACAGGGCCTACGAGCAGTACTTC,CASSLDRAYEQYF
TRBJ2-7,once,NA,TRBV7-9,TGTGCCAGCAGCTCACGCGGGGCCTACGAGCAGTACTTC,CASSSRGAYEQYF
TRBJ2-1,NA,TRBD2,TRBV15,TGTGCCACCAGCAGTGGGAACCTAGCGGTTGGACACAATGAGCAGTTCTTC,CATSSGNLAVGHNEQFF
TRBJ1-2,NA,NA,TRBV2,TGTGCCAGCAGGGAGAAAGATAACTATGGCTACACCTTC,CASREKDNYGYTF
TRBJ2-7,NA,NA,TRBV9,TGTGCCAGCAGCGTAGTCGGGTGGGACGAGCAGTACTTC,CASSVVGWDEQYF
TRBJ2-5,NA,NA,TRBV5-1,TGCGCCAGCAGCCCTGGGGGGGGGCAACAAGAGACCCAGTACTTC,CASSPGGGQQETQYF
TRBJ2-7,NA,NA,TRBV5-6,TGTGCCAGCAGCCCCTGGACACTATCCTACGAGCAGTACTTC,CASSPWTLSYEQYF
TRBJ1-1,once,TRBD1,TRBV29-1,TGCAGTGCAACAGGGGGCCTCCCTAACACTGAAGCTTTCTTT,CSATGGLPNTEAFF
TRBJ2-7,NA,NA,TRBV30,TGTGCCTGGAGTGTACACAGTGTGGGCTACGAGCAGTACTTC,CAWSVHSVGYEQYF
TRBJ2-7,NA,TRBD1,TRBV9,TGTGCCAGCAGCGTCGGGACAGGGTACTCCTACGAGCAGTACTTC,CASSVGTGYSYEQYF
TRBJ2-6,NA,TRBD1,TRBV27,TGTGCCAGCGCCGTGGACAGGGGTATTTCTGGGGCCAACGTCCTGACTTTC,CASAVDRGISGANVLTF
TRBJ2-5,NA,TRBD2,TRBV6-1,TGTGCCAGCAGTGAAATTTTGAGGATAACTAGCGGGGGCTCTAAAGAGACCCAGTACTTC,CASSEILRITSGGSKETQYF
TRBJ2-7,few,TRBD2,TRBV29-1,TGCAGCGTTTCGGGGGCTAGCGGGGTCTCCTACGAGCAGTACTTC,CSVSGASGVSYEQYF
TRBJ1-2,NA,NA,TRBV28,TGTGCCAGCAGAACCGGGATACTCTATGGCTACACCTTC,CASRTGILYGYTF
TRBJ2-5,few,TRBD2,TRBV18,TGTGCCAGCTCACCGATACTAGCGGGGGCCCCTCCATTCCAAGAGACCCAGTACTTC,CASSPILAGAPPFQETQYF
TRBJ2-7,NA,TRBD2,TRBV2,TGTGCCAGCAGGGCCCTACTAGCGGGGGGGCCGGGGTCCTACGAGCAGTACTTC,CASRALLAGGPGSYEQYF
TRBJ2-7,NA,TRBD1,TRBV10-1,TGCGCCAGCAGGATACAGGGGGCGCGGTCCTACGAGCAGTACTTC,CASRIQGARSYEQYF
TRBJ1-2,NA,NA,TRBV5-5,TGTGCCAGCAGCCCCCGGGAAGAACATGGCTACACCTTC,CASSPREEHGYTF
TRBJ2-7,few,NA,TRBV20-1,TGCAGTGCTATAGCGACCTACGAGCAGTACTTC,CSAIATYEQYF
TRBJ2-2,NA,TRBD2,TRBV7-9,TGTGCCAGCAGCATATCCGGGACTAGCGGGGCGAGGGAGCTGTTTTTT,CASSISGTSGARELFF
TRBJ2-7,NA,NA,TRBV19,TGTGCCAGTAGTATTAACGGACAATTCCCCTACGAGCAGTACTTC,CASSINGQFPYEQYF
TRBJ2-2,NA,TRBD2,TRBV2,TGTGCCAGCAGTGAAAAAACCATTTGGGAGGGGCGGGACACCGGGGAGCTGTTTTTT,CASSEKTIWEGRDTGELFF
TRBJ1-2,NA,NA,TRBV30,TGTGCCTGGAGTGTACAGCACTCAAATTTCTATGGCTACACCTTC,CAWSVQHSNFYGYTF
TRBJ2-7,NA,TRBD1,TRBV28,TGTGCCAGCAGCCCCGCGGACAGGGTTTACCCTCTTAGCTCCTACGAGCAGTACTTC,CASSPADRVYPLSSYEQYF
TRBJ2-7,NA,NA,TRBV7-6,TGTGCCAGCAGCTTAGTGAGCTGGTTTACCTACGAGCAGTACTTC,CASSLVSWFTYEQYF
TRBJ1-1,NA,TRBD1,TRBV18,TGTGCCAGCTCACCCCGGGACAGAATTACTGAAGCTTTCTTT,CASSPRDRITEAFF
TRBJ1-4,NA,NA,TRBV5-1,TGCGCCAGCAGCTTAACGGGGATTGATGAAAAACTGTTTTTT,CASSLTGIDEKLFF
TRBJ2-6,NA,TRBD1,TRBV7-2,TGTGCCAGCAGCCCAACAGGGGGCCCCAACGTCCTGACTTTC,CASSPTGGPNVLTF
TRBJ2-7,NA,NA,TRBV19,TGTGCCAGTAGTATTTTGGACAGCTCCTACGAGCAGTACTTC,CASSILDSSYEQYF
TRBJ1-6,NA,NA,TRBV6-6,TGTGCCAGCATCTTAGCGAGGGAGGCGGATTCACCTCTCCACTTT,CASILAREADSPLHF
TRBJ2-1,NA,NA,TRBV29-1,TGCAGCGTTGAAGGACTTAACAATGAGCAGTTCTTC,CSVEGLNNEQFF
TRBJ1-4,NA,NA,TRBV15,TGTGCCACCAGCGGCGGGTCCAGTGAAAAACTGTTTTTT,CATSGGSSEKLFF
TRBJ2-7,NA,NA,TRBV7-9,TGTTCCAGCAGCTTTCGGGGAGGAGCCTACGAGCAGTACTTC,CSSSFRGGAYEQYF
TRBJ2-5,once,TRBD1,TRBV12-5,TGTGCTAGTGGTTTGGTACGGGGACAGGGGGAAGAGACCCAGTACTTC,CASGLVRGQGEETQYF
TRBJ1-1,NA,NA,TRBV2,TGTGCCAACTACAGGGAACGGAACACTGAAGCTTTCTTT,CANYRERNTEAFF
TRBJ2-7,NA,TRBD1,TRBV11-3,TGTGCCAGCAGCTCGGCGGGACAGGGAAATATGTCGGTATACGAGCAGTACTTC,CASSSAGQGNMSVYEQYF
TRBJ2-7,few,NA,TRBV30,TGTGCCTGCGCAGCGACGGCCTACGAGCAGTACTTC,CACAATAYEQYF
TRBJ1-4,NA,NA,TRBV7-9,TGTGCCAGCAGCTTAGAGGGACGGCGGGAGTCTTTT,CASSLEGRRESF
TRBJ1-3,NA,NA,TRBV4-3,TGCGCCAGCAGGCACGCGGGCTCTGGAAACACCATATATTTT,CASRHAGSGNTIYF
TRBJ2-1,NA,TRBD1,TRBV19,TGTGCCAGTAGTATAGTAGGACAGGGGGCCCATGAGCAGTTCTTC,CASSIVGQGAHEQFF